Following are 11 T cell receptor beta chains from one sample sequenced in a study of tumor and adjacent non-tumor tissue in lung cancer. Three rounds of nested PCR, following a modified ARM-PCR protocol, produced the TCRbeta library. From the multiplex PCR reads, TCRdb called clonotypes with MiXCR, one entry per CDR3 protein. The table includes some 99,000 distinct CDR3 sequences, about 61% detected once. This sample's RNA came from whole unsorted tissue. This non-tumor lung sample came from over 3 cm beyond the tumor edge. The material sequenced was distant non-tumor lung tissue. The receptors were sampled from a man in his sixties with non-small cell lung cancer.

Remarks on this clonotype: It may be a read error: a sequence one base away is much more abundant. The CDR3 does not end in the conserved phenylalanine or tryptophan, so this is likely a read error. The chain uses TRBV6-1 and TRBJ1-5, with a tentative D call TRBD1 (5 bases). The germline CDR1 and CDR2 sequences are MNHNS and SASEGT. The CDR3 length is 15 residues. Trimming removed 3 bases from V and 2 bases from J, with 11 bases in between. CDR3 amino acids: CASSDSGQRNQPQHS. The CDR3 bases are TGTGCCAGCAGTGACTCGGGGCAGCGCAATCAGCCCCAGCATTCT.

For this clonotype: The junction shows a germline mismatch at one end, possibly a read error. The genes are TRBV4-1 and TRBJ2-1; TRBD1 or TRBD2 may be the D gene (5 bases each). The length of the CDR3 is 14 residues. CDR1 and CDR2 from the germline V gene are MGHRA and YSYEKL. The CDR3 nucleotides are TGCGCCAACAGCCCGCTGACGGGACGTCCTGAGCAGTTCTTC. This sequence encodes CANSPLTGRPEQFF.

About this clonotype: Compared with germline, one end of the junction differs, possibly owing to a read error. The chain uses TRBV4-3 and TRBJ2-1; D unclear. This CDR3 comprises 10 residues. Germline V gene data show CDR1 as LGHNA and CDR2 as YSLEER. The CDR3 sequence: CASSCNVQFF. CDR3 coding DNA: TGTGCCAGCAGCTGCAATGTGCAGTTCTTC.

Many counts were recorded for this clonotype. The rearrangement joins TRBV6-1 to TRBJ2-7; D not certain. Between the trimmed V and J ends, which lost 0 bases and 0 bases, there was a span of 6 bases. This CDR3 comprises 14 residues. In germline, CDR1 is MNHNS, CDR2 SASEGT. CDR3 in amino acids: CASSEAHSSYEQYF. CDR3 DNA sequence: TGTGCCAGCAGTGAAGCACACAGCTCCTACGAGCAGTACTTC.

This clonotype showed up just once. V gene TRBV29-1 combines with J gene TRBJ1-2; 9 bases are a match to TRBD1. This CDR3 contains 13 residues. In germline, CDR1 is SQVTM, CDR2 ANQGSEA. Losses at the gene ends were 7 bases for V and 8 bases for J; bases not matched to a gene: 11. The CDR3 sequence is CSALPGQGTGYTF. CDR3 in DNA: TGCAGCGCGCTACCCGGACAGGGGACAGGCTACACCTTC.

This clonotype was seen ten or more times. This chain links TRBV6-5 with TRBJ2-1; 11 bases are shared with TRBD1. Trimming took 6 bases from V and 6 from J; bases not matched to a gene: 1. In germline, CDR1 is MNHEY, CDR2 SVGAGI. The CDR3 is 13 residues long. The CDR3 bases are TGTGCCAGCAGGGACAGGGGGCGCAATGAGCAGTTCTTC. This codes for CASRDRGRNEQFF.

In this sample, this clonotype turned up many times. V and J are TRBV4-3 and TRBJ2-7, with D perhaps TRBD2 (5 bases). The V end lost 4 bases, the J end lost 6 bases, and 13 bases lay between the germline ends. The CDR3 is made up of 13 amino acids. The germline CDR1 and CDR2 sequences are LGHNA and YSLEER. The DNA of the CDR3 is TGCGCCAGCAGCCTTACTAGTTCCAGCGAGCAGTACTTC. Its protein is CASSLTSSSEQYF.

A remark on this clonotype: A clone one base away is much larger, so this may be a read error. The chain's CDR3 is CDSSASQEDTQYF. CDR3 bases: TGCGACAGCAGCGCAAGCCAGGAGGATACGCAGTATTTT. V usage is TRBV4-3 and J usage is TRBJ2-3, with D unresolved. The CDR3 covers 13 residues. CDR1 is LGHNA, CDR2 YSLEER, per germline.

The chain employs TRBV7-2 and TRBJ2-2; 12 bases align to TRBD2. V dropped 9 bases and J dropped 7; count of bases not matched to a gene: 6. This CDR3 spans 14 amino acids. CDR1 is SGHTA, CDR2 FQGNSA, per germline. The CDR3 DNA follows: TGTGCCAGTAGCCTAGCGGGGGGGGGCGGGGAGCTGTTTTTT. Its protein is CASSLAGGGGELFF. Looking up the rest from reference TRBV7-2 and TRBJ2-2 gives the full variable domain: GAGVSQSPSNKVTEKGKDVELRCDPISGHTALYWYRQSLGQGLEFLIYFQGNSAPDKSGLPSDRFSAERTGGSVSTLTIQRTQQEDSAVYLCASSLAGGGGELFFGEGSRLTVL.

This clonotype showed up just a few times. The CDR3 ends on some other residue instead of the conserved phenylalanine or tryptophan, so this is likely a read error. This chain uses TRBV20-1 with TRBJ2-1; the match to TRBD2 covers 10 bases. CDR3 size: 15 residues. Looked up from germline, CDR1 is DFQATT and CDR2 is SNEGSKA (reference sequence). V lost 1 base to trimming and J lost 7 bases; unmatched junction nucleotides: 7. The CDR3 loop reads CSARAASGRNNEQFS. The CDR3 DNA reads TGCAGTGCTAGAGCTGCTAGCGGGAGAAATAATGAGCAGTTCTCC.

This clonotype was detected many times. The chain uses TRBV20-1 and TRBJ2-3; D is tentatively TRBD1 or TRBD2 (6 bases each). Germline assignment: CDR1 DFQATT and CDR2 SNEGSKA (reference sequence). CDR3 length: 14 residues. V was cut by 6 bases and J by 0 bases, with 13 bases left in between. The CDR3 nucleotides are TGCAGTGCGAGTGAGGGGGGAAGCACAGATACGCAGTATTTT. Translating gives CSASEGGSTDTQYF.